The 32 T cell receptor beta chains reported below all come from one sample, sequenced in a study of blood T cell repertoires in COVID-19. This table comes from immunoSEQ multiplex PCR, and its TCRdb copy is limited to in-frame clones, with some not included. There are 90,000 to 120,000 clones in the sample; about 89% occur only once, and 1% to 1.5% lies in the top ten. The sample was peripheral blood. These receptors were obtained from a woman younger than 45 with acute or convalescent COVID-19.

V usage is TRBV6-5 and J usage is TRBJ1-2; D may be TRBD1 (6 bases). Trimming took off 7 bases at V and 4 bases at J, with 16 bases between the two ends. Germline V CDR1 and CDR2: MNHEY, SVGAGI. The CDR3 runs 14 residues. As DNA, the CDR3 is TGTGCCAGCAAAGAGACGACAGGTTCCTATGGCTACACCTTC. It codes for CASKETTGSYGYTF.

The chain carries TRBV7-2 and TRBJ2-7; 7 nucleotides agree with TRBD2. This CDR3 has 14 amino acids. Looked up from germline, CDR1 is SGHTA and CDR2 is FQGNSA. After removal of 3 bases from V and 3 bases from J, the junction contained 5 bases not matched to a gene. CDR3 DNA sequence: TGTGCCAGCAGCTTCGCCTCGGGGGGCTACGAGCAGTACTTC. It is translated as CASSFASGGYEQYF.

The CDR3 coding sequence is TGTGCCACCAGTGATGATGGGGACAGGGATAACTATGGCTACACCTTC. This sequence encodes CATSDDGDRDNYGYTF. V is TRBV24-1 and J is TRBJ1-2; 9 nucleotides agree with TRBD1. After removal of 3 bases from V and 1 base from J, the junction contained 5 bases not matched to a gene. Per germline, CDR1 KGHDR and CDR2 SFDVKD. This CDR3 is 16 amino acids long.

The chain joins TRBV19 to TRBJ2-1; TRBD1 aligns across 9 bases. The CDR3 runs to 13 residues. The V gene end was trimmed by 8 bases and the J gene end by 2 bases; junction bases not matched to a gene: 1. Germline V gives CDR1 LNHDA, CDR2 SQIVND (reference sequence). The CDR3 is CASRQGAYNEQFF. The CDR3 DNA follows: TGTGCCAGTCGACAGGGGGCCTACAATGAGCAGTTCTTC.

The chain has TRBV5-5 and TRBJ1-6; 10 bases are a match to TRBD1. The V gene's germline CDR1 is SGHKS and CDR2 YYEKEE (reference sequence). The V gene end was trimmed by 0 bases and the J gene end by 0 bases; junction bases not matched to a gene: 0. The CDR3 sequence is 17 residues long. The CDR3 loop is CASSLGDRGSYNSPLHF. The CDR3 DNA sequence: TGTGCCAGCAGCTTGGGGGACAGGGGCTCCTATAATTCACCCCTCCACTTT.

V usage is TRBV4-3 and J usage is TRBJ1-1, with no clear D. This CDR3 region has 12 residues. Trimming removed 4 bases from V and 7 bases from J, with 10 bases in between. Germline CDR1 and CDR2: LGHNA and YSLEER. CDR3 bases: TGCGCCAGCAGCCTCGCAGCGGGTGAAGCTTTCTTT. This sequence encodes CASSLAAGEAFF.

This sequence joins TRBV12-3 or TRBV12-4 and TRBJ1-2; no firm D call. The V gene lost 5 bases and the J gene lost 6 bases, with 7 bases spanning the gap. The CDR3 is 11 residues long. The CDR3 region is CASSPFDGYTF. In DNA, the CDR3 is TGTGCCAGCAGTCCGTTTGATGGCTACACCTTC.

This chain joins TRBV5-4 and TRBJ1-2, with unresolved D. Germline-derived CDR1 and CDR2 are SGHNT and YYREEE (reference sequence). CDR3 length equals 17 residues. The V end was cut by 0 bases, the J end by 1 base, with 16 bases between. The CDR3 region is CASSLGGPRVFNYGYTF. CDR3 coding DNA: TGTGCCAGCAGCTTGGGGGGTCCGAGGGTCTTTAACTATGGCTACACCTTC.

This chain connects TRBV7-6 to TRBJ2-5; D gene ambiguous. The CDR3 extends over 12 amino acids. In germline, CDR1 is SGHVS, CDR2 FNYEAQ. V lost 4 bases to trimming and J lost 5 bases, with 8 bases between them. CDR3 in amino acids: CASSSWPETQYF. The CDR3 coding sequence is TGTGCCAGCAGCTCCTGGCCGGAGACCCAGTACTTC.

In this sample, this clone turned up a few times. The rearrangement links TRBV10-1 to TRBJ2-3, with 11 nucleotides matching TRBD2. This CDR3 region has 16 residues. Trimming took 4 bases from V and 2 from J; bases not matched to a gene: 5. Germline-derived CDR1 and CDR2 are WNHNN and SYGVQD (reference sequence). The DNA for the CDR3 is TGCGCCAGCAGTGCGGGACTAGCGGTGGACACAGATACGCAGTATTTT. Protein product: CASSAGLAVDTDTQYF.

The rearrangement joins TRBV7-9 to TRBJ1-1; no firm D call. The germline V and J ends were trimmed by 1 base and 1 base, with 10 bases remaining between them. Per the germline V gene, CDR1 is SEHNR and CDR2 is FQNEAQ (reference sequence). The CDR3 is 15 residues long. CDR3 region: CASSLVGLANTEAFF. In DNA, the CDR3 is TGTGCCAGCAGCTTAGTAGGACTGGCGAACACTGAAGCTTTCTTT.

This chain joins TRBV1 and TRBJ2-7; TRBD1, the table's D call, lacks a check against the DNA. TRBV1 is reported as a pseudogene. The CDR3 extends over 17 amino acids. This chain's CDR3 is CTSSQDRGDSAPYEQYF. In nucleotides, the CDR3 is TGCACCAGCAGCCAAGACCGAGGGGACAGCGCACCCTACGAGCAGTACTTC.

The sample holds one count of this clone. The chain links TRBV5-5 to TRBJ1-6; 8 positions agree with TRBD1. This CDR3 contains 20 residues. Germline CDR1 reads SGHKS; CDR2 reads YYEKEE (reference sequence). The V gene end was trimmed by 4 bases and the J gene end by 1 base; junction bases not matched to a gene: 16. CDR3 DNA sequence: TGTGCCAGCAGCACCTTGCAGGGGGCAAGGGGTGCATCCTATAATTCACCCCTCCACTTT. Translation: CASSTLQGARGASYNSPLHF.

This rearrangement joins TRBV5-1 to TRBJ1-4, with a tentative D call TRBD1 (6 bases). CDR1 is SGHRS, CDR2 YFSETQ, per germline. V lost 0 bases and J 8 bases, leaving 11 bases between the germline ends. This CDR3 is built from 14 residues. Here the CDR3 DNA reads TGCGCCAGCAGCTTGGGACGAGGGGGAGAAAAACTGTTTTTT. Translated: CASSLGRGGEKLFF.

As regards this clone: A read error may account for a junction end that differs from germline. This chain uses TRBV27 with TRBJ2-1, with TRBD1 matching over 11 bases. The length of the CDR3 is 16 residues. The germline V gene has CDR1 MNHEY and CDR2 SMNVEV (reference sequence). The CDR3 bases are TGTGCCAGCAGTCCCGGGACAGGGGGGAGCGTATCCTCCCGCATCTTC. Encoded protein: CASSPGTGGSVSSRIF.

V is TRBV5-6 and J is TRBJ2-7, with TRBD2 identical over 7 bases. This CDR3 region has 17 residues. V was pared by 4 bases and J by 2 bases, with 15 bases of the junction left unmatched. The germline gives CDR1 SGHDT, CDR2 YYEEEE. CDR3 sequence (DNA): TGTGCCAGCAGCCCCTCTCGATGGAGCGGGAATACCTACGAGCAGTACTTC. Protein sequence: CASSPSRWSGNTYEQYF.

This chain links TRBV7-2 with TRBJ1-3; D gene ambiguous. Per germline, CDR1 SGHTA and CDR2 FQGNSA. This CDR3 region has 16 residues. V lost 3 bases and J lost 0, with 12 bases in between. The CDR3 is CASSLGRSRSGNTIYF. The CDR3 DNA follows: TGTGCCAGCAGCTTGGGCCGGTCGCGCTCTGGAAACACCATATATTTT.

Only a few counts were recorded for this clone. The CDR3 DNA is TGTGCCAGCTCACCCGAGGCCTTTTCGTTGGGAGCTGAAGCTTTCTTT. Its protein is CASSPEAFSLGAEAFF. The rearrangement uses TRBV18 and TRBJ1-1, with unresolved D. V was trimmed by 3 bases and J by 6 bases, leaving 20 bases between them. The CDR3 sequence is 16 residues long. The V gene's germline CDR1 is KGHSH and CDR2 LQKENI.

The rearrangement joins TRBV13 to TRBJ2-1; D is possibly TRBD1 (6 bases). Looked up from germline, CDR1 is PRHDT and CDR2 is FYEKMQ (reference sequence). The ends were cut back, 6 bases at V and 0 bases at J, with 18 bases in the middle. CDR3 length equals 17 residues. The CDR3 bases are TGTGCCAGCAGTTATAACTTTAAGACAGGCTCCTACAATGAGCAGTTCTTC. This encodes CASSYNFKTGSYNEQFF. The variable domain in full, completed from reference TRBV13 and TRBJ2-1, reads AAGVIQSPRHLIKEKRETATLKCYPIPRHDTVYWYQQGPGQDPQFLISFYEKMQSDKGSIPDRFSAQQFSDYHSELNMSSLELGDSALYFCASSYNFKTGSYNEQFFGPGTRLTVL.

This rearrangement joins TRBV18 to TRBJ1-2; 8 bases are a match to TRBD1. Germline-derived CDR1 and CDR2 are KGHSH and LQKENI. Germline trimming cut 5 bases from V and 4 bases from J; bases unmatched to any gene: 9. The CDR3 runs to 15 residues. The CDR3 nucleotides read TGTGCCAGCTCATACCTCCCGGACAGGGCCTATGGCTACACCTTC. Translated, it gives CASSYLPDRAYGYTF.

The sample holds one count of this clone. The gene calls are TRBV7-9 and TRBJ1-1, with D possibly TRBD1 on 6 matching bases. V was shortened by 5 bases and J by 7 bases, with 17 bases between the two germline ends. From germline, CDR1 is SEHNR and CDR2 FQNEAQ (reference sequence). The CDR3 spans 14 residues. The CDR3 protein is CASSKPTGQYEAFF. For the CDR3, the DNA is TGTGCCAGCAGCAAGCCGACAGGACAGTATGAAGCTTTCTTT.

The chain has TRBV3-1 (or the pseudogene TRBV3-2) and TRBJ2-2; TRBD2 agrees at 12 bases. The length of the CDR3 is 16 residues. The V and J ends lost 2 bases and 3 bases, in that order; junction bases with no gene match: 1. Germline V gene sequence: CDR1 LGHDT, CDR2 YNNKEL (reference sequence). The CDR3: CASSQTSGGYTGELFF. DNA for the CDR3: TGTGCCAGCAGCCAAACTAGCGGGGGGTACACCGGGGAGCTGTTTTTT.

The genes are TRBV6-2 or TRBV6-3 and TRBJ2-7; 10 positions match TRBD2. The CDR3 runs to 15 residues. The germline CDR1 and CDR2 sequences are MNHEY and SVGEGT. The V segment lost 5 bases and the J segment 0 bases; nucleotides outside the gene matches: 4. The CDR3 nucleotides are TGTGCCAGCAGTAAAGCGGGAGGGCTCTCCTACGAGCAGTACTTC. It translates to CASSKAGGLSYEQYF.

This rearrangement joins TRBV18 to TRBJ1-6; D remains ambiguous. CDR3 length equals 14 residues. Germline lookup yields CDR1 KGHSH and CDR2 LQKENI. V was pared by 1 base and J by 7 bases, with 8 bases between. In DNA form, the CDR3 reads TGTGCCAGCTCACCACTAGAATGGAATTCACCCCTCCACTTT. Residues: CASSPLEWNSPLHF.

The J gene is TRBJ1-1, the V gene TRBV12-3 or TRBV12-4, with 9 positions matching TRBD1. The junction had 2 bases not matched to a gene; V was cut back by 4 bases and J by 11 bases. The CDR3 sequence is 11 residues long. The DNA for the CDR3 is TGTGCCAGCAGTTACAGGGGGCGGGCTTTCTTT. Amino acid sequence: CASSYRGRAFF.

The chain recombines TRBV5-4 with TRBJ2-5; D perhaps matches TRBD1 (5 bases). The germline V gene has CDR1 SGHNT and CDR2 YYREEE (reference sequence). The CDR3 loop spans 15 amino acids. Trimming left V 4 bases short and J 5 bases short, with 18 bases between. The chain's CDR3 is CASSPGSGFYETQYF. CDR3 nucleotides: TGTGCCAGCAGCCCCGGATCAGGGTTTTACGAGACCCAGTACTTC.

The chain couples TRBV9 to TRBJ2-3, with 12 nucleotides matching TRBD2. Losses at the gene ends were 5 bases for V and 2 bases for J; bases not matched to a gene: 6. CDR1 and CDR2 (germline): SGDLS, YYNGEE. The CDR3 is 16 amino acids. For the CDR3, the DNA is TGTGCCAGCAGTGCTGGACTAGCGGGAAACACAGATACGCAGTATTTT. This sequence encodes CASSAGLAGNTDTQYF.

The rearrangement uses TRBV29-1 and TRBJ1-2, with no clear D. Per the germline V gene, CDR1 is SQVTM and CDR2 is ANQGSEA. Trimming pared 0 bases from V and 4 bases from J, leaving 15 bases between. The CDR3 runs to 15 residues. CDR3 protein: CSVEDRGVRSYGYTF. CDR3 DNA sequence: TGCAGCGTTGAAGATCGGGGAGTAAGGTCCTATGGCTACACCTTC. Full variable domain (outside the CDR3, taken from reference TRBV29-1 and TRBJ1-2): SAVISQKPSRDICQRGTSLTIQCQVDSQVTMMFWYRQQPGQSLTLIATANQGSEATYESGFVIDKFPISRPNLTFSTLTVSNMSPEDSSIYLCSVEDRGVRSYGYTFGSGTRLTVV.

This chain connects TRBV7-6 to TRBJ1-3; the match to TRBD1 covers 8 bases. The CDR3 is 14 residues long. Trimming at V came to 5 bases and at J to 8 bases, leaving 8 bases not matched to a gene. Germline V gene sequence: CDR1 SGHVS, CDR2 FNYEAQ. Here the CDR3 reads CASSQFTGGDTIYF. In DNA form, the CDR3 reads TGTGCCAGCAGCCAGTTTACAGGGGGGGACACCATATATTTT.

The V gene is TRBV4-1, the J gene TRBJ2-7; 11 bases match TRBD1. CDR1 and CDR2 from the germline V gene are MGHRA and YSYEKL. V was clipped by 0 bases and J by 6 bases; unmatched bases: 10. The CDR3 contains 17 residues. Written as DNA, the CDR3 is TGCGCCAGCAGCCAAGAGACCTTTGGACAGGGGGCCCTCGAGCAGTACTTC. Its protein is CASSQETFGQGALEQYF.

The chain recombines TRBV30 with TRBJ1-5; D is ambiguous. V was pared by 1 base and J by 0 bases, with 7 bases between. Germline values: CDR1 GTSNPN, CDR2 SVGIG (reference sequence). The CDR3 is 14 residues long. CDR3 DNA: TGTGCCTGGAGTGGTCGGTATAGCAATCAGCCCCAGCATTTT. Translation gives CAWSGRYSNQPQHF. The whole variable domain, filled in from reference TRBV30 and TRBJ1-5, reads SQTIHQWPATLVQPVGSPLSLECTVEGTSNPNLYWYRQAAGRGLQLLFYSVGIGQISSEVPQNLSASRPQDRQFILSSKKLLLSDSGFYLCAWSGRYSNQPQHFGDGTRLSIL.

The CDR3 loop is CASSEAGRGTGELFF. As DNA, the CDR3 is TGCGCCAGCAGTGAAGCGGGGCGCGGCACCGGGGAGCTGTTTTTT. The rearrangement uses TRBV10-1 and TRBJ2-2; 7 bases align to TRBD2. V lost 3 bases to trimming and J lost 4 bases; unmatched junction nucleotides: 5. The CDR3 runs 15 residues. From germline, CDR1 is WNHNN and CDR2 SYGVQD (reference sequence).